Given below is one T cell receptor (beta chain) in context. This clonotype was found many times. Its antigen is not yet known. The sample holds no much larger clone one base away, and base qualities are not on file. This specimen comes from a study of T-cell memory formation after mild COVID-19 (dated by TCRdb to the early 2020s). Background on the whole study: TCR sequence clusters from the two donors were found to be largely donor specific. In a couple of donors, T-cell clones that expanded and contracted after mild COVID-19 were tracked by sequencing TCRalpha and TCRbeta repertoires over time. The cohort comprised two young, previously healthy adult volunteers, one female and one male.

The reads were generated on an Illumina NovaSeq 6000. TCRalpha and TCRbeta cDNA libraries were built by 5'RACE with constant-segment primers, adding sample barcodes and unique molecular identifiers. RNA was extracted from every sample with Trizol reagent. Library amplification was performed in two PCR steps, and a second sample barcode and Illumina TruSeq adapters were introduced in the second step. Sequencing of the libraries was done on an Illumina NovaSeq, producing 2 x 150 bp paired-end reads. The authors' pipeline ran thus. With migec v1.2.7, reads were demultiplexed and then collapsed into UMI-guided consensus sequences. Using mixcr v2.1.11, the UMI consensuses were aligned to TRA and TRB V and J templates and assembled into clonotypes. A clonotype was counted as expanded or contracted only when both edgeR and NoisET called the clonotype significant, with the noise models trained on biological replicates. edgeR calls used a false discovery rate-adjusted p below 0.01 and a log2 fold-change threshold of 1. As an exploratory analysis of dynamics, max-normalized trajectories of the 1000 most abundant clonotypes were examined by PCA with hierarchical clustering. The CD4 or CD8 phenotype of responding clones was assigned using the separately sequenced CD4+ and CD8+ repertoires. Starting from the raw public reads, TCRdb applied fastp trimming at Q25, assembled clones with MiXCR and retained in-frame beta chains. Each CDR3 protein appears once, grouped with its most common genes and DNA. The V and J calls were not made by the authors but by TCRdb's processing. This sample holds 250,000 to 350,000 distinct CDR3 sequences; roughly 15% were observed only once. The biggest ten clones account for 22% of the sample.

Ficoll-Paque density gradient centrifugation was used to isolate PBMCs. Relative to germline, V is missing 5 bases and J is missing 5 bases, with 13 bases of the junction outside any gene match. For CDR1 and CDR2, the germline V gene (reference sequence) lists SEHNR and FQNEAQ. Measured from the cysteine to the phenylalanine, the CDR3 is 17 residues long. The read is trimmed to its CDR3 DNA, 51 bases read in frame from base 1. The full study reports these points: The detection of some responding clones in pre-infection memory suggests that pre-existing cross-reactive memory T cells joined the SARS-CoV-2 response. Balanced CD4/CD8 phenotypes were observed for clones contracting from day 15 to 85, whereas a bias towards CD4+ was observed for a second wave of clones expanding from day 15 to 37. Whether the second-wave clones peaking on day 37 were SARS-CoV-2 specific was not confirmed. Contracting CD4+ clones were found mainly in CM and EM memory subsets, while CD8+ clones were enriched in EMRA. The study covered only a couple of mild cases, and larger cohorts including severe cases with pre-infection samples were considered necessary.

The source of this sequence is a man aged 18 to 29 who had mild COVID-19 (a few samples of this study predate the infection). The sample titles of this study are shuffled in the database, so cell type and time point are left out; the donor was told from shared clones. The specimen was PBMCs or a T cell subset sorted from them (not recorded which). The chain is made from TRBV7-9 and TRBJ2-3, with 10 bases aligning to TRBD2. The CDR3 is CASSPPPAGGQKDTQYF. The nucleotides are TGTGCCAGCAGCCCCCCCCCAGCGGGGGGGCAGAAAGATACGCAGTATTTT.